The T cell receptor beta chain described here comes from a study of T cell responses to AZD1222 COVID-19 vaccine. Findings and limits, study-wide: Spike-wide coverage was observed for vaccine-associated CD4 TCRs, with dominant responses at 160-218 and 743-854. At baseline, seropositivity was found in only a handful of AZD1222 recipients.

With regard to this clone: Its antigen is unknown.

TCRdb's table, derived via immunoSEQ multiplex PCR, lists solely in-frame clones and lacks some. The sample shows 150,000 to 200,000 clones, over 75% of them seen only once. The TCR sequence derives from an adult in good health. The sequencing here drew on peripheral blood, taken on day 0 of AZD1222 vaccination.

The CDR3 sequence is CASSQQRGYEQYF. The CDR3 DNA reads TGCGCCAGCAGCCAACAAAGGGGCTACGAGCAGTACTTC. This sequence joins TRBV4-1 and TRBJ2-7; possible D gene TRBD1, 5 bases. The CDR3 loop spans 13 amino acids. Germline CDR1 is MGHRA and CDR2 is YSYEKL. V was shortened by 2 bases and J by 3 bases, with 8 bases between the two germline ends.